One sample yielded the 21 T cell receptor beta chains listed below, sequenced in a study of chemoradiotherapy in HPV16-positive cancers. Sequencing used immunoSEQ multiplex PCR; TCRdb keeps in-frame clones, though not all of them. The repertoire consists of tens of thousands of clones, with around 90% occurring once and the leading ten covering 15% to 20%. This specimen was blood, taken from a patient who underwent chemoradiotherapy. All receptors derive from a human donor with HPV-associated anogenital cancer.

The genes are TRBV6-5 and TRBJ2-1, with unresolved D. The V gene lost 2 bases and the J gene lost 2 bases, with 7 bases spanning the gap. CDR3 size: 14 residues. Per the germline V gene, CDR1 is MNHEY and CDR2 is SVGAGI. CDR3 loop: CASSYRAAYNEQFF. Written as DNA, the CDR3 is TGTGCCAGCAGTTACAGAGCCGCCTACAATGAGCAGTTCTTC.

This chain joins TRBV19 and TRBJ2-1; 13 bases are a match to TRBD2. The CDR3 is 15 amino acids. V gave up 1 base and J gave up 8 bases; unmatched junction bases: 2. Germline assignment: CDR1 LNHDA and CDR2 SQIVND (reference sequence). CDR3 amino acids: CASSIVTSGRDEQFF. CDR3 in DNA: TGTGCCAGTAGTATAGTCACTAGCGGGAGGGATGAGCAGTTCTTC.

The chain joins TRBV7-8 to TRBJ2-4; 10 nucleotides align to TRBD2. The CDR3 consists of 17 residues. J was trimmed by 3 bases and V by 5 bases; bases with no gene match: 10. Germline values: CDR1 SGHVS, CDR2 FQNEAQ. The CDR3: CASSDPGLADFKNIQYF. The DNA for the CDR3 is TGTGCCAGCAGCGATCCTGGACTAGCGGACTTCAAAAACATTCAGTACTTC. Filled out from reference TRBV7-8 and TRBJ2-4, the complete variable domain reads GAGVSQSPRYKVAKRGQDVALRCDPISGHVSLFWYQQALGQGPEFLTYFQNEAQLDKSGLPSDRFFAERPEGSVSTLKIQRTQQEDSAVYLCASSDPGLADFKNIQYFGAGTRLSVL.

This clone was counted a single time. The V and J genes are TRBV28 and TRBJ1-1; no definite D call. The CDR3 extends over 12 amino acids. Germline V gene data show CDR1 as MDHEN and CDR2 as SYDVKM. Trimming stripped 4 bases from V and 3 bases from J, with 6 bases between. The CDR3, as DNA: TGTGCCAGCAGTTCCCGCCACACTGAAGCTTTCTTT. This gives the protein CASSSRHTEAFF.

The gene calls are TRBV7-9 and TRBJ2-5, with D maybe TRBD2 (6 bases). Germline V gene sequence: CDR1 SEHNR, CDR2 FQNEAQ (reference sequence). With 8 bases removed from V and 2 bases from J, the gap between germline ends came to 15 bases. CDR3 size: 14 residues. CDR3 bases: TGTGCCAGCCGGGGGACTCTTAGACAAGAGACCCAGTACTTC. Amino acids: CASRGTLRQETQYF.

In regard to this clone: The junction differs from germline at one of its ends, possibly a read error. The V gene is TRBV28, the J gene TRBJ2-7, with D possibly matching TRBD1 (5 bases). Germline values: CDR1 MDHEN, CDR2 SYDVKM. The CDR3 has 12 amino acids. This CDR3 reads CASSLLQGHMGF. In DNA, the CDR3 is TGTGCCAGCAGTTTATTGCAGGGTCATATGGGCTTC.

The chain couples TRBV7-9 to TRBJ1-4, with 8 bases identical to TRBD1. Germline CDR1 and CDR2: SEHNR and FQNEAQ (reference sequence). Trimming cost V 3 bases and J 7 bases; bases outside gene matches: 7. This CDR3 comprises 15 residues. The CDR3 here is CASSFGQGLGEKLFF. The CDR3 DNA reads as TGTGCCAGCAGCTTCGGACAGGGATTAGGTGAAAAACTGTTTTTT.

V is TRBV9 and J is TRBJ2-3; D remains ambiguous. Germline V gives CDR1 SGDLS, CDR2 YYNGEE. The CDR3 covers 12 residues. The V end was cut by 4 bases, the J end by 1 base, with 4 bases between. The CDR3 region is CASSIRTDTQYF. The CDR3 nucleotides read TGTGCCAGCAGCATCCGCACAGATACGCAGTATTTT.

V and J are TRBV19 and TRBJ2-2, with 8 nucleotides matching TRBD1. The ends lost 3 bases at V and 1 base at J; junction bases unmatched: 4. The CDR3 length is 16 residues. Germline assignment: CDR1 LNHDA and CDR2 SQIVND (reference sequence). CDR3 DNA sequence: TGTGCCAGTAGTATTCGGACAGGGCAGAACACCGGGGAGCTGTTTTTT. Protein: CASSIRTGQNTGELFF.

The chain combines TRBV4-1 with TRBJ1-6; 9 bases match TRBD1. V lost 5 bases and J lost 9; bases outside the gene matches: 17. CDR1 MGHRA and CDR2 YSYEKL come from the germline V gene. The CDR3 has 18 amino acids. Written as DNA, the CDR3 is TGCGCCAGCAGCTCAGGCCGGGGACAGGGTAGTCCCGGTTCACCCCTCCACTTT. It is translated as CASSSGRGQGSPGSPLHF.

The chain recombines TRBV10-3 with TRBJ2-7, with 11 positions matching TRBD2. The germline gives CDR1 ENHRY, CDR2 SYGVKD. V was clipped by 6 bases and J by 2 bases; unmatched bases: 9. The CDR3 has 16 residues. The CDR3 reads CAIRGTGTSGPYEQYF. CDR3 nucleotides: TGTGCCATCAGGGGAACCGGGACTAGCGGACCCTACGAGCAGTACTTC.

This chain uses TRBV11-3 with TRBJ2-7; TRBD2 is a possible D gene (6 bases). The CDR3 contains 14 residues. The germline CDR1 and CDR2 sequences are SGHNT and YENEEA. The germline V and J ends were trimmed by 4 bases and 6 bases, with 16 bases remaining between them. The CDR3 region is CASSSTGTAAEQYF. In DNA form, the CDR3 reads TGTGCCAGCAGCTCAACCGGGACTGCGGCCGAGCAGTACTTC.

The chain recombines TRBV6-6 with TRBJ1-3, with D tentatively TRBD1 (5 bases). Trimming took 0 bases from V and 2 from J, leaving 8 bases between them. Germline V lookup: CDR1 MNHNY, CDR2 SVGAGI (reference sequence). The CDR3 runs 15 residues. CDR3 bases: TGTGCCAGCAGTTACTCGGGGGGAGCTGGAAACACCATATATTTT. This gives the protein CASSYSGGAGNTIYF.

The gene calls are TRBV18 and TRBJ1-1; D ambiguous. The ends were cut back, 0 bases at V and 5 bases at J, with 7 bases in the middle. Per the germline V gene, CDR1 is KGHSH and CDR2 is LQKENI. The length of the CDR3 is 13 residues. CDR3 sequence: CASSPPMGTEAFF. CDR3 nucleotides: TGTGCCAGCTCACCACCGATGGGGACTGAAGCTTTCTTT.

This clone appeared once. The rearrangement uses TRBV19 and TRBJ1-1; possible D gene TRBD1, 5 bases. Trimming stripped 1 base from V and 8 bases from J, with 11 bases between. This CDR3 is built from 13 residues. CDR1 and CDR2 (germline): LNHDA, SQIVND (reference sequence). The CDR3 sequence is CASSIGGTREAFF. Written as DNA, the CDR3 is TGTGCCAGTAGTATAGGTGGGACGAGGGAAGCTTTCTTT.

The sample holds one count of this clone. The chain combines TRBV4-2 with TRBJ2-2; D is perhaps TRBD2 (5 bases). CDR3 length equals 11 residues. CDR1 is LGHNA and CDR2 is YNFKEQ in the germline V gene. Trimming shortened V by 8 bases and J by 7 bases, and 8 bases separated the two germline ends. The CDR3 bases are TGTGCCAGCTTCGGAGGCGGGGAGCTGTTTTTT. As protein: CASFGGGELFF.

Here the CDR3 reads CASSEDLAGGPDTQYF. Here the CDR3 DNA reads TGTGCCAGCAGTGAAGATCTAGCGGGGGGGCCAGATACGCAGTATTTT. The chain has TRBV6-1 and TRBJ2-3; 12 bases are a match to TRBD2. The CDR3 extends over 16 amino acids. Trimming removed 1 base from V and 4 bases from J; junction bases left unmatched: 3. Per germline, CDR1 MNHNS and CDR2 SASEGT.

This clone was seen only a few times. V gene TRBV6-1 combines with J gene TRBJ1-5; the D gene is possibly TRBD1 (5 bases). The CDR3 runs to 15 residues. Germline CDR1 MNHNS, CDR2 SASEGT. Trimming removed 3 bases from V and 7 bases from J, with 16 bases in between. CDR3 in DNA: TGTGCCAGCAGTGAGTCTCGGCAGGGTGACCAGCCCCAGCATTTT. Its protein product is CASSESRQGDQPQHF.

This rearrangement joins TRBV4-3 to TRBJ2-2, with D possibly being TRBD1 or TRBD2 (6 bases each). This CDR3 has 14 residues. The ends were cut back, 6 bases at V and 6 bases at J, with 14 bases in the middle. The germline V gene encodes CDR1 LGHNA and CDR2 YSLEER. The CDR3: CASREEGGSGELFF. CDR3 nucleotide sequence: TGCGCCAGCAGGGAGGAGGGGGGCTCCGGGGAGCTGTTTTTT.

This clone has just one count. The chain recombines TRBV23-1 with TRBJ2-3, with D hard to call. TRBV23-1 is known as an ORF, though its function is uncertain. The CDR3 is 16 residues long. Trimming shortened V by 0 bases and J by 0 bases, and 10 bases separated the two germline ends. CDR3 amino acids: CASSQSSTRSTDTQYF. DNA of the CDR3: TGCGCCAGCAGTCAATCCTCGACACGAAGCACAGATACGCAGTATTTT.

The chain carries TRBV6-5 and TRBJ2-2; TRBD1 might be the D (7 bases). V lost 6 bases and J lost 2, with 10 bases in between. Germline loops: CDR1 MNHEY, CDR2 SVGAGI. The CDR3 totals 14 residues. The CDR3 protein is CASRRDRNTGELFF. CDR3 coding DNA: TGTGCCAGCAGGCGGGACAGAAACACCGGGGAGCTGTTTTTT.